Below, 9 T cell receptor beta chains from the same sample are listed, as sequenced in a study of identical twins listed by TCRdb under 2016. The method was 5' RACE. Sequencing was carried out with an Illumina HiSeq 2000. Clones were called with MiXCR by TCRdb after fastp trimmed the public reads at Q25, and only in-frame beta chains were retained. Merged by CDR3 protein, the rows form single entries marked with the most common genes and DNA. The sample has about 460,000 distinct CDR3 sequences on record, 14% of them singletons. The ten largest clones take up about 0.52% of the sample. This sample also belongs to another study, concerning yellow fever vaccine responses in identical twins.

The sequencing input was CD4+ T cells sorted from blood. Receptor source: a young woman in good health.

This chain links TRBV28 with TRBJ2-7, with D possibly TRBD1 on 7 matching bases. Trimming removed 3 bases from V and 2 bases from J, with 20 bases in between. This CDR3 is 17 amino acids long. Germline loops: CDR1 MDHEN, CDR2 SYDVKM. Here the CDR3 DNA reads TGTGCCAGCAGTTTTAGTATGGACAGGAGGGATCCCTACGAGCAGTACTTC. It yields the protein CASSFSMDRRDPYEQYF.

This rearrangement joins TRBV7-8 to TRBJ2-7; 15 bases are shared with TRBD2. There are 18 residues in the CDR3. Germline-derived CDR1 and CDR2 are SGHVS and FQNEAQ. Trimming removed 2 bases from V and 2 bases from J; junction bases left unmatched: 7. The CDR3 DNA reads TGTGCCAGCAGCTTAATCGCCGGACTAGCGGGGGGGCCCTACGAGCAGTACTTC. Translating gives CASSLIAGLAGGPYEQYF.

This chain links TRBV27 with TRBJ2-3; the D gene is possibly TRBD2 (5 bases). V gave up 5 bases and J gave up 2 bases, with 8 bases separating them. The CDR3 length is 13 residues. Germline CDR1 is MNHEY and CDR2 is SMNVEV (reference sequence). The CDR3 DNA reads as TGTGCCAGCAGTCCGACTAACACAGATACGCAGTATTTT. Protein: CASSPTNTDTQYF.

The rearrangement joins TRBV5-5 to TRBJ2-7; the match to TRBD1 covers 8 bases. Germline V lookup: CDR1 SGHKS, CDR2 YYEKEE (reference sequence). V shed 2 bases, J shed 2 bases, and the junction held 3 bases outside the gene matches. This CDR3 is built from 14 residues. CDR3 residues: CASSFNRGAYEQYF. CDR3 nucleotides: TGTGCCAGCAGCTTTAACAGGGGGGCCTACGAGCAGTACTTC.

This clonotype was counted many times. J is TRBJ2-1 and V is TRBV29-1; TRBD1 aligns across 9 bases. The length of the CDR3 is 14 residues. Looked up from germline, CDR1 is SQVTM and CDR2 is ANQGSEA. V was pared by 4 bases and J by 8 bases, with 9 bases of the junction left unmatched. CDR3 loop: CSVAETGGLDEQFF. CDR3 sequence (DNA): TGCAGCGTTGCTGAGACAGGGGGTCTAGATGAGCAGTTCTTC.

The V and J genes are TRBV10-3 and TRBJ2-1, with D possibly TRBD2 on 5 matching bases. Trimming took off 4 bases at V and 6 bases at J, with 16 bases between the two ends. This CDR3 contains 15 residues. Germline V gene lookup returns CDR1 ENHRY and CDR2 SYGVKD. CDR3 in DNA: TGTGCCATCAGTGGATCTGTAAGCGGCCGCAATGAGCAGTTCTTC. This encodes CAISGSVSGRNEQFF.

This clonotype has only a few counts. The chain links TRBV12-3 or TRBV12-4 to TRBJ2-7; D remains unclear. Trimming pared 6 bases from V and 10 bases from J, leaving 22 bases between. This CDR3 has 14 residues. In DNA, the CDR3 is TGTGCCAGCAGAGCCGGTCTTCGTCGGGCGGACCAGTACTTC. Protein sequence: CASRAGLRRADQYF.

This clonotype was seen a handful of times. V is TRBV29-1 and J is TRBJ1-2; D uncertain. Germline V gene data show CDR1 as SQVTM and CDR2 as ANQGSEA. V shed 4 bases and J shed 7 bases, with 10 bases lying between them. This CDR3 spans 11 amino acids. The CDR3 spells CSVGAGSGYTF. DNA of the CDR3: TGCAGCGTTGGTGCGGGTAGTGGCTACACCTTC. Full variable domain (rest looked up from reference TRBV29-1 and TRBJ1-2): SAVISQKPSRDICQRGTSLTIQCQVDSQVTMMFWYRQQPGQSLTLIATANQGSEATYESGFVIDKFPISRPNLTFSTLTVSNMSPEDSSIYLCSVGAGSGYTFGSGTRLTVV.

In its sample, this clonotype was seen a few times. The chain links TRBV7-2 to TRBJ2-7; D is perhaps TRBD2 (5 bases). Trimming shortened V by 5 bases and J by 2 bases, and 13 bases separated the two germline ends. Germline CDR1 is SGHTA and CDR2 is FQGNSA. The CDR3 contains 14 residues. CDR3 sequence (DNA): TGTGCCAGCAGCGGAATAGCGAAAACCTACGAGCAGTACTTC. Translating gives CASSGIAKTYEQYF.